Below, 18 T cell receptor beta chains from the same sample are listed, as sequenced in a study of cytomegalovirus exposure and HLA in healthy donors. The primer mix had 60 Vbeta and 13 Jbeta primers. Measured with immunoSEQ multiplex PCR; TCRdb has only the in-frame clones, and not every one. The table records about 25,000 clones, approximately 70% of them present only once. The sample consisted of PBMCs. The receptor source for this set is a woman aged 50 to 60 in good health and CMV-seronegative.

The chain couples TRBV4-1 to TRBJ2-7, with 9 positions matching TRBD2. This CDR3 spans 15 amino acids. Unmatched junction bases numbered 4, after V lost 2 bases and J lost 2 bases. Germline V gene data show CDR1 as MGHRA and CDR2 as YSYEKL. The CDR3 here is CASSQTSGFPYEQYF. CDR3 coding DNA: TGCGCCAGCAGCCAAACTAGCGGGTTTCCCTACGAGCAGTACTTC.

V is TRBV4-2 and J is TRBJ1-2, with TRBD1 identical over 10 bases. CDR3 size: 16 residues. The germline V gene has CDR1 LGHNA and CDR2 YNFKEQ. Unmatched junction bases numbered 11, after V lost 3 bases and J lost 7 bases. CDR3 sequence reads: CASSQAIDRGRFGYTF. The CDR3 DNA follows: TGTGCCAGCAGCCAGGCTATTGACAGGGGGCGCTTTGGCTACACCTTC.

This clone has a handful of counts. The genes are TRBV5-4 and TRBJ2-7, with 7 bases that match TRBD1. In germline, CDR1 is SGHNT, CDR2 YYREEE (reference sequence). V shed 4 bases and J 2 bases; nucleotides not matched to a gene: 3. The CDR3 length is 13 residues. In DNA, the CDR3 is TGTGCCAGCAGCCACGGGACAGCCTACGAGCAGTACTTC. Its translation: CASSHGTAYEQYF.

This rearrangement joins TRBV27 to TRBJ2-1, with D uncertain. The CDR3 is made up of 13 amino acids. The germline V gene encodes CDR1 MNHEY and CDR2 SMNVEV (reference sequence). The V gene lost 0 bases and the J gene lost 2 bases, with 2 bases spanning the gap. CDR3 sequence reads: CASSLSTYNEQFF. The CDR3 coding sequence is TGTGCCAGCAGTTTATCCACCTACAATGAGCAGTTCTTC.

The chain is built from TRBV7-9 and TRBJ2-7, with 8 positions matching TRBD1. V lost 5 bases to trimming and J lost 5 bases; unmatched junction nucleotides: 8. Germline loops: CDR1 SEHNR, CDR2 FQNEAQ (reference sequence). There are 14 residues in the CDR3. The DNA for the CDR3 is TGTGCCAGCAGCGGGACAGGCGGTGTGGACGAGCAGTACTTC. As protein: CASSGTGGVDEQYF.

The chain has TRBV5-1 and TRBJ2-1, with 7 bases that match TRBD1. Germline trimming cut 1 base from V and 3 bases from J; bases unmatched to any gene: 1. The CDR3 is made up of 14 amino acids. Germline V gene lookup returns CDR1 SGHRS and CDR2 YFSETQ. The CDR3 loop is CASSLWTGYNEQFF. DNA for the CDR3: TGCGCCAGCAGCTTGTGGACAGGCTACAATGAGCAGTTCTTC.

V and J are TRBV28 and TRBJ1-2; 9 bases agree with TRBD1. The CDR3 has 13 amino acids. V was clipped by 6 bases and J by 8 bases; unmatched bases: 7. Germline CDR1 MDHEN, CDR2 SYDVKM. The CDR3 coding sequence is TGTGCCAGCAGCATGACAGGGGGTGAAGGCTACACCTTC. Its protein is CASSMTGGEGYTF.

The chain combines TRBV25-1 with TRBJ2-7; TRBD1 is a possible D gene (7 bases). Looked up from germline, CDR1 is MGHDK and CDR2 is SYGVNS. V gave up 3 bases and J gave up 6 bases, with 15 bases separating them. This CDR3 is 14 amino acids long. This chain's CDR3 is CASSDGGGRGEQYF. DNA for the CDR3: TGTGCCAGCAGTGATGGAGGGGGCCGGGGCGAGCAGTACTTC.

This rearrangement joins TRBV6-5 to TRBJ1-5; D gene unclear. Germline V CDR1 and CDR2: MNHEY, SVGAGI. The CDR3 is made up of 13 amino acids. Deletions cut 7 bases from V and 1 base from J, with 8 bases between. The CDR3 coding sequence is TGTGCCAGCAAGCGTAAGAGCAATCAGCCCCAGCATTTT. Translated: CASKRKSNQPQHF.

The CDR3 DNA reads as TGCAGTGCGCACAGTGAAAAACTGTTTTTT. This sequence encodes CSAHSEKLFF. The chain combines TRBV20-1 with TRBJ1-4, with D unresolved. Trimming removed 6 bases at V and 7 bases at J, with 6 bases between. Germline-derived CDR1 and CDR2 are DFQATT and SNEGSKA (reference sequence). The CDR3 covers 10 residues.

V gene TRBV2 combines with J gene TRBJ2-1, with D possibly TRBD1 on 5 matching bases. Germline CDR1 is SNHLY and CDR2 is FYNNEI. The CDR3 is 12 residues long. The ends were cut back, 8 bases at V and 9 bases at J, with 14 bases in the middle. CDR3 sequence reads: CASLRVGSEQFF. CDR3 in DNA: TGTGCCAGCCTCAGGGTGGGAAGTGAGCAGTTCTTC.

This sequence joins TRBV4-1 and TRBJ2-7, with a possible D match to TRBD2 (5 bases). The length of the CDR3 is 12 residues. The V gene lost 3 bases and the J gene lost 7 bases, with 10 bases spanning the gap. Germline CDR1 and CDR2: MGHRA and YSYEKL. The CDR3 spells CASSHHSGEQYF. CDR3 nucleotides: TGCGCCAGCAGCCACCACTCGGGGGAGCAGTACTTC.

The count of this clone is one. The chain combines TRBV6-5 with TRBJ1-1; D ambiguous. V lost 4 bases and J lost 4, with 10 bases in between. This CDR3 comprises 13 residues. Germline lookup yields CDR1 MNHEY and CDR2 SVGAGI. The CDR3 sequence is CASSSNMITEAFF. The CDR3 DNA reads TGTGCCAGCAGTTCCAACATGATCACTGAAGCTTTCTTT.

Only one count was recorded for this clone. The rearrangement links TRBV6-5 to TRBJ2-7; 8 bases align to TRBD2. Per germline, CDR1 MNHEY and CDR2 SVGAGI. The ends lost 2 bases at V and 3 bases at J; junction bases unmatched: 3. The CDR3 loop spans 14 amino acids. The CDR3 sequence is CASSYSGSGYEQYF. The CDR3 nucleotides are TGTGCCAGCAGTTACAGCGGGAGCGGCTACGAGCAGTACTTC.

J is TRBJ2-7 and V is TRBV7-8; a possible D gene is TRBD2 (6 bases). The CDR3 length is 15 residues. Between the trimmed V and J ends, which lost 1 base and 6 bases, there was a span of 16 bases. Germline CDR1 SGHVS, CDR2 FQNEAQ. CDR3 in amino acids: CASSLGSRDLSEQYF. The CDR3 nucleotides read TGTGCCAGCAGCTTAGGAAGTAGGGACTTATCCGAGCAGTACTTC.

The V and J genes are TRBV4-1 and TRBJ1-4, with a possible D match to TRBD1 (6 bases). Germline CDR1 is MGHRA and CDR2 is YSYEKL. This CDR3 is built from 17 residues. V shed 2 bases and J shed 1 base, with 14 bases lying between them. The CDR3 nucleotides read TGCGCCAGCAGCCAACCCACAGGGATCGTAACTAATGAAAAACTGTTTTTT. It specifies CASSQPTGIVTNEKLFF.

This chain joins TRBV6-1 and TRBJ2-7, with D maybe TRBD1 (5 bases). The germline gives CDR1 MNHNS, CDR2 SASEGT. This CDR3 is 15 amino acids long. The V and J ends lost 3 bases and 3 bases respectively, with 15 bases between them. The CDR3, as DNA: TGTGCCAGCAGTGATCGTCAGGGTGTTCGCTACGAGCAGTACTTC. Amino acid sequence: CASSDRQGVRYEQYF.

The rearrangement links TRBV18 to TRBJ1-6; D is ambiguous. CDR1 is KGHSH, CDR2 LQKENI, per germline. There are 15 residues in the CDR3. V lost 5 bases to trimming and J lost 0 bases, with 8 bases between them. The CDR3 region has the DNA TGTGCCAGCTCAACGACTAGCTCCTATAATTCACCCCTCCACTTT. Its protein product is CASSTTSSYNSPLHF.